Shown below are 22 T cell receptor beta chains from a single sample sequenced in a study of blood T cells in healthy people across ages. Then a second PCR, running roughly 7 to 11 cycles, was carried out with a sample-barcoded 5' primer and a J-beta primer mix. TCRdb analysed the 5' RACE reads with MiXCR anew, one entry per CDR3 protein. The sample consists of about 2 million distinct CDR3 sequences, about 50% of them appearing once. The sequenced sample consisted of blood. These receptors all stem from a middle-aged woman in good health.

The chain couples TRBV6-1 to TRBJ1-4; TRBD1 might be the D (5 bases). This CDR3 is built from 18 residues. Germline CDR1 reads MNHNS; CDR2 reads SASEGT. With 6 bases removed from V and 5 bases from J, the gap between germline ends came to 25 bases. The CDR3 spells CASRDGSLVGAFNEKLFF. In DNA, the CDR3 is TGTGCCAGCAGGGATGGTTCATTAGTAGGGGCCTTCAATGAAAAACTGTTTTTT.

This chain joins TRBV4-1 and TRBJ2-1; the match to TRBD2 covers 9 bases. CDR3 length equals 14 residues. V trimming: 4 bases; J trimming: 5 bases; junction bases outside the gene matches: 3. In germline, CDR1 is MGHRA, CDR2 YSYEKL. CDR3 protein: CASSPSGGHNEQFF. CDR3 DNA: TGCGCCAGCAGCCCCAGCGGGGGGCACAATGAGCAGTTCTTC.

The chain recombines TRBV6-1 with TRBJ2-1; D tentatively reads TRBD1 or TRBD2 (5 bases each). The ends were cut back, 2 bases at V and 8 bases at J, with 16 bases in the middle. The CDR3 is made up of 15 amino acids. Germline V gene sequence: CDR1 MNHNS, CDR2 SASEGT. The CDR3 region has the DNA TGTGCCAGCAGTGAACGGGACGCCCCGTGGGATGAGCAGTTCTTC. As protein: CASSERDAPWDEQFF.

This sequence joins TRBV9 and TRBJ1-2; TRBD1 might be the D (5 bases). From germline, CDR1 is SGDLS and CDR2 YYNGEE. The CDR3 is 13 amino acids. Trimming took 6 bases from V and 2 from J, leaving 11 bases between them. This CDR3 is CASKGIENYGYTF. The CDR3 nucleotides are TGTGCCAGCAAGGGGATTGAAAACTATGGCTACACCTTC.

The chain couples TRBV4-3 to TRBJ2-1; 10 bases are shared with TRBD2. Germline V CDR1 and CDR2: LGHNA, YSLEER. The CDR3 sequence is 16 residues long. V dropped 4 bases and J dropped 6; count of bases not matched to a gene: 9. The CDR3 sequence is CASSPQAGGPGNEQFF. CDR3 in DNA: TGCGCCAGCAGCCCGCAAGCGGGGGGGCCGGGCAATGAGCAGTTCTTC.

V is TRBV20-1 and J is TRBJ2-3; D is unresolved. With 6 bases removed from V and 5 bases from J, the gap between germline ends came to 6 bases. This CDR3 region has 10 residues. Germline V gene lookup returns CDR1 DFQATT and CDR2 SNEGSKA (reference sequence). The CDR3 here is CSADLDTQYF. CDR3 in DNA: TGCAGTGCCGACTTAGATACGCAGTATTTT.

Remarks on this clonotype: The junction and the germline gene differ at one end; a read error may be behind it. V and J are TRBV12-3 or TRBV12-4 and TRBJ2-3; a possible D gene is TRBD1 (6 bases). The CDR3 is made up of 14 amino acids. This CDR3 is CASSFVGDTDTEYF. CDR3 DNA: TGTGCCAGCAGTTTTGTGGGGGACACAGATACGGAGTATTTT.

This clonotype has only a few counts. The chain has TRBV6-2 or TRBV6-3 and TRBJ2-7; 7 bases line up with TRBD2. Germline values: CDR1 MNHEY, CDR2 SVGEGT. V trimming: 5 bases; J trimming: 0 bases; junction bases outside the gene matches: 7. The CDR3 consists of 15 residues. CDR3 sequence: CASSPRRESSYEQYF. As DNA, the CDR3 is TGTGCCAGCAGTCCTCGGCGGGAGAGCTCCTACGAGCAGTACTTC.

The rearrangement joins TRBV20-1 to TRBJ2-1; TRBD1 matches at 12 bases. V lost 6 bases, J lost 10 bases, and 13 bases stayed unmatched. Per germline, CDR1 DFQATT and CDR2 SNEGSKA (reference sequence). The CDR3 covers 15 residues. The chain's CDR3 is CSAIRGGTGGFEQFF. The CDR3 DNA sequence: TGCAGTGCAATCCGGGGCGGGACAGGGGGCTTCGAGCAGTTCTTC.

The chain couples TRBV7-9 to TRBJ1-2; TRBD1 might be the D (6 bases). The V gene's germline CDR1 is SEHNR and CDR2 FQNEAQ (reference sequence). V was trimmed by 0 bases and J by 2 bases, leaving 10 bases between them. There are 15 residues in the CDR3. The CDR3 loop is CASSLADSENYGYTF. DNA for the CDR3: TGTGCCAGCAGCTTAGCGGACAGTGAGAACTATGGCTACACCTTC.

CDR3 amino acids: CASSQDSGGTSWYGYTF. For the CDR3, the DNA is TGCGCCAGCAGCCAAGATTCCGGAGGGACGTCTTGGTATGGCTACACCTTC. The chain links TRBV4-1 to TRBJ1-2; the D gene is possibly TRBD1 (5 bases). V was trimmed by 0 bases and J by 5 bases, leaving 19 bases between them. Germline V gene sequence: CDR1 MGHRA, CDR2 YSYEKL. CDR3 length equals 17 residues.

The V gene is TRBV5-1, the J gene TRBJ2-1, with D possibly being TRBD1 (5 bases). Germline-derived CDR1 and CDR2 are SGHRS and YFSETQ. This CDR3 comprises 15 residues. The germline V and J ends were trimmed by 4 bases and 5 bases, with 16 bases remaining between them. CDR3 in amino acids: CASSPDSPLHNEQFF. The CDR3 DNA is TGCGCCAGCAGCCCCGACAGCCCTCTACACAATGAGCAGTTCTTC.

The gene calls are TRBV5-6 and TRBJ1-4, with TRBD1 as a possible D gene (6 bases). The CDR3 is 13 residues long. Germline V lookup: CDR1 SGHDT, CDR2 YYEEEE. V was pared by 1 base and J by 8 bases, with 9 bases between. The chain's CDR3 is CASSLRGEEKLFF. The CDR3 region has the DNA TGTGCCAGCAGCTTGAGGGGGGAAGAAAAACTGTTTTTT.

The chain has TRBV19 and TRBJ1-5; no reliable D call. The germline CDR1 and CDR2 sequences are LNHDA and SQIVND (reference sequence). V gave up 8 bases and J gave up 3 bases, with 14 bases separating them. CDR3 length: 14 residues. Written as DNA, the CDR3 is TGTGCCAGTGAAGCCGGACGGAACAATCAGCCCCAGCATTTT. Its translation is CASEAGRNNQPQHF.

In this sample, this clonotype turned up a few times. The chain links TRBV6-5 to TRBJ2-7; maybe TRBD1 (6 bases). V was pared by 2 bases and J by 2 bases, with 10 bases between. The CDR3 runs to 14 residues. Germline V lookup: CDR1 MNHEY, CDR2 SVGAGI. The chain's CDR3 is CASSYVQGTYEQYF. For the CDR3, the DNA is TGTGCCAGCAGTTACGTTCAGGGGACCTACGAGCAGTACTTC.

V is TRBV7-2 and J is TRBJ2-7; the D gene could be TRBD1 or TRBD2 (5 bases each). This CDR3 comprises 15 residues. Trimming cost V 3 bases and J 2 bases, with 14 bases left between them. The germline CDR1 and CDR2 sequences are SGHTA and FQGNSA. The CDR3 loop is CASSLIGDGTYEQYF. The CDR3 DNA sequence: TGTGCCAGCAGCTTGATAGGGGACGGGACCTACGAGCAGTACTTC.

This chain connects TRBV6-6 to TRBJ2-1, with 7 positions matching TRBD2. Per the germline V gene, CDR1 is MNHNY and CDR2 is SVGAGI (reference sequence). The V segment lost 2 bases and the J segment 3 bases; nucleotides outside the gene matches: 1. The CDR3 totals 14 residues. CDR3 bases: TGTGCCAGCAGTTACGGGGGGGTCTACAATGAGCAGTTCTTC. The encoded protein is CASSYGGVYNEQFF.

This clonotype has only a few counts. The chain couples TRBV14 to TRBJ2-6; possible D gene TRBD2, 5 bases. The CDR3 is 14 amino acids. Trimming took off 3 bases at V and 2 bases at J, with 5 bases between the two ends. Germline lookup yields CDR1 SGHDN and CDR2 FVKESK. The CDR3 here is CASSHGTGANVLTF. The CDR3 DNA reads TGTGCCAGCAGCCACGGGACTGGGGCCAACGTCCTGACTTTC.

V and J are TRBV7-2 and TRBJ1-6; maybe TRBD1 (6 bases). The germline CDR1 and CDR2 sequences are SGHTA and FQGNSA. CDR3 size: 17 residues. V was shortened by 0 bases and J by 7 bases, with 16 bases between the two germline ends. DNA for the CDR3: TGTGCCAGCAGCTTAGCCTACTCAGGGGCGGGGAATTCACCCCTCCACTTT. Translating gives CASSLAYSGAGNSPLHF.

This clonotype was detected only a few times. CDR3: CASSQFGQYNSPLHF. The CDR3 DNA follows: TGTGCCAGCAGCCAATTTGGACAGTATAATTCACCCCTCCACTTT. The V gene is TRBV4-2, the J gene TRBJ1-6, with D perhaps TRBD1 (6 bases). This CDR3 region has 15 residues. Trimming removed 2 bases at V and 4 bases at J, with 9 bases between. CDR1 and CDR2 from the germline V gene are LGHNA and YNFKEQ.

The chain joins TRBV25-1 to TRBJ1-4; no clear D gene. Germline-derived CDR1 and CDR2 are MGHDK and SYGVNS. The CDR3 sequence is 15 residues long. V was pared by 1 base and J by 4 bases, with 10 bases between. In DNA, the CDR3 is TGTGCCAGCAGTGAATCAGGACGGCATAATGAAAAACTGTTTTTT. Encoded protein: CASSESGRHNEKLFF.

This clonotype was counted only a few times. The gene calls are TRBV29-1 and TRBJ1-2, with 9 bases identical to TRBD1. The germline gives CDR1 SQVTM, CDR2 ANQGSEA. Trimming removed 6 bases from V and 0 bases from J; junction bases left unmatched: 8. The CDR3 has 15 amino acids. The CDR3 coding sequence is TGCAGCGTCGCAGGGACAGGGAATACTAACTATGGCTACACCTTC. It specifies CSVAGTGNTNYGYTF.